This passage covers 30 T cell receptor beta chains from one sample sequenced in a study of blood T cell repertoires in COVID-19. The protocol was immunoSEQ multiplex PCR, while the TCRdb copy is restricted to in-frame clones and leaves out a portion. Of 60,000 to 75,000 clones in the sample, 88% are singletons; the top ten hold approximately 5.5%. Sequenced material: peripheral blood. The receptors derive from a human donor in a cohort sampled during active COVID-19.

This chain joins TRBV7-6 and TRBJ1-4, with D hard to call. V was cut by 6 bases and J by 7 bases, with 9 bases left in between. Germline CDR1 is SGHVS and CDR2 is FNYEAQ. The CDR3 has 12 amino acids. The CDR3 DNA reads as TGTGCCAGCAGTCGCCGGGGTGAAAAACTGTTTTTT. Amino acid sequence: CASSRRGEKLFF.

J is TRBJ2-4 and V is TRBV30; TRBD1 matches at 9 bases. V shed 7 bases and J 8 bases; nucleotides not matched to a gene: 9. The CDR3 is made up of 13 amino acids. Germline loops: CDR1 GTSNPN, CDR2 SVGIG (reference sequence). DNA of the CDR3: TGTGCCTTCGAACAGGGGGCGAGGGACATTCAGTACTTC. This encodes CAFEQGARDIQYF.

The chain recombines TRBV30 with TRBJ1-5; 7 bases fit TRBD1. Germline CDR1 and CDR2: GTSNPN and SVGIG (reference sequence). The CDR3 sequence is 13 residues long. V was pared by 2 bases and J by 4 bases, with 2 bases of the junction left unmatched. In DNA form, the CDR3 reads TGTGCCTGGAGTACACAGGGGAATCAGCCCCAGCATTTT. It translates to CAWSTQGNQPQHF.

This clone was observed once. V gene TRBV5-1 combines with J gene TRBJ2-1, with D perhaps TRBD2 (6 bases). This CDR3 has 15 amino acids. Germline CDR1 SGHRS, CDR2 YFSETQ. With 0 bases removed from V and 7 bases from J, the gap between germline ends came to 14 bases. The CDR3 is CASSLDGAGHNEQFF. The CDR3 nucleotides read TGCGCCAGCAGCTTGGACGGGGCGGGGCATAATGAGCAGTTCTTC.

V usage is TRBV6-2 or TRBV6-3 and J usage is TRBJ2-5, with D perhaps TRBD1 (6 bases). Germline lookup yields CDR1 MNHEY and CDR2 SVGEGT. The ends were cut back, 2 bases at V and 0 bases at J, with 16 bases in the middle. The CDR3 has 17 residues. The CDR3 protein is CASSYPTSRGYQETQYF. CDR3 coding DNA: TGTGCCAGCAGTTACCCCACTAGTAGGGGGTACCAAGAGACCCAGTACTTC.

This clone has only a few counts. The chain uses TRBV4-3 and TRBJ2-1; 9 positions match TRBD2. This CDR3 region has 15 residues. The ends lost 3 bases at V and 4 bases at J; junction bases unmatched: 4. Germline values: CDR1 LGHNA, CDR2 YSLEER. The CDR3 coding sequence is TGCGCCAGCAGCCAGAGTAGCGGGGGATACAATGAGCAGTTCTTC. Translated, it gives CASSQSSGGYNEQFF.

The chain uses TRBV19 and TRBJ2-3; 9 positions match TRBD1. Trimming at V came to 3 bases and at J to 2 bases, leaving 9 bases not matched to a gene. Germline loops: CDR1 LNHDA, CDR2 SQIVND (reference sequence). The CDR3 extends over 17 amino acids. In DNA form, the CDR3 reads TGTGCCAGTAGTATGCACCGAGGACAGGGGATCACAGATACGCAGTATTTT. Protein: CASSMHRGQGITDTQYF.

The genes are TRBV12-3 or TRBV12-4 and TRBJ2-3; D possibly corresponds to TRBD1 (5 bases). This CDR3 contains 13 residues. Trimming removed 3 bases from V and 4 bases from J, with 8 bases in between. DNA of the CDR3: TGTGCCAGCAGTTTCGGCAGGGCAGATACGCAGTATTTT. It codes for CASSFGRADTQYF.

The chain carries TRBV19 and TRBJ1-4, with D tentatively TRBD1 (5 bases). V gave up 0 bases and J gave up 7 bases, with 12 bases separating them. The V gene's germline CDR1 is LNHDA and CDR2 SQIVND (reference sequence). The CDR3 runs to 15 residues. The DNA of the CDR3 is TGTGCCAGTAGTATAGATAGGCAGGGCGGTGAAAAACTGTTTTTT. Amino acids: CASSIDRQGGEKLFF.

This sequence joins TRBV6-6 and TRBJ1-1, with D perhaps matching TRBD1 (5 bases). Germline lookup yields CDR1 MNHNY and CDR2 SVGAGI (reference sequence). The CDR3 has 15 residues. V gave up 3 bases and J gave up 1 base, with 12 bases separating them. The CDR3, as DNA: TGTGCCAGCAGTTATCGGGGGAAAGGGAACACTGAAGCTTTCTTT. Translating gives CASSYRGKGNTEAFF.

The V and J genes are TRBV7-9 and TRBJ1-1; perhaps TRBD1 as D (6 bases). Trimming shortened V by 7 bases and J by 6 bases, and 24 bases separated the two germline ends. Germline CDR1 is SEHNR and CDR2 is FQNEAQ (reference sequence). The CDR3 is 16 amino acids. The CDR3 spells CASIPTGSAHRAEAFF. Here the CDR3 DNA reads TGTGCCAGCATCCCAACGGGGTCAGCACACAGGGCTGAAGCTTTCTTT. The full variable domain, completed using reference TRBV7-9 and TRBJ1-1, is DTGVSQNPRHKITKRGQNVTFRCDPISEHNRLYWYRQTLGQGPEFLTYFQNEAQLEKSRLLSDRFSAERPKGSFSTLEIQRTEQGDSAMYLCASIPTGSAHRAEAFFGQGTRLTVV.

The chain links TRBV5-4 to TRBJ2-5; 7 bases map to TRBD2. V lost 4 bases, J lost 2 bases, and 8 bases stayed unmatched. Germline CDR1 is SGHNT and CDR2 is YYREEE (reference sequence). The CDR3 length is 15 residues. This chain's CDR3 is CASSRTGGGQETQYF. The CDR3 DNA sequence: TGTGCCAGCAGCCGAACTGGGGGGGGACAAGAGACCCAGTACTTC.

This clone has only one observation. CDR3 nucleotides: TGTGCCAGCAGTTTAAGTCCAGAATCTGGAAACACCATATATTTT. Its translation: CASSLSPESGNTIYF. The rearrangement joins TRBV28 to TRBJ1-3; no clear D gene. The V end lost 2 bases, the J end lost 1 base, and 9 bases lay between the germline ends. CDR1 and CDR2 (germline): MDHEN, SYDVKM. This CDR3 contains 15 residues. Full variable domain (outside the CDR3, taken from reference TRBV28 and TRBJ1-3): DVKVTQSSRYLVKRTGEKVFLECVQDMDHENMFWYRQDPGLGLRLIYFSYDVKMKEKGDIPEGYSVSREKKERFSLILESASTNQTSMYLCASSLSPESGNTIYFGEGSWLTVV.

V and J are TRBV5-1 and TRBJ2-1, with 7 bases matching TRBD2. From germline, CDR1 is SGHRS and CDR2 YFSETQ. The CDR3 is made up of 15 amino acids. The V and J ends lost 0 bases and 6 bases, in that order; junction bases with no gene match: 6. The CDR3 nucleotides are TGCGCCAGCAGCTTGGTGGCGGGACTAACCAATGAGCAGTTCTTC. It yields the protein CASSLVAGLTNEQFF.

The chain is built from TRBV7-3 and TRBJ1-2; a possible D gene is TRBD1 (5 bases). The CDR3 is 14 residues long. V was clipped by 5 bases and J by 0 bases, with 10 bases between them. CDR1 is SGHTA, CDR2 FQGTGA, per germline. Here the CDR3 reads CASSQGLSNYGYTF. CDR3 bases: TGTGCCAGCAGCCAGGGACTGTCTAACTATGGCTACACCTTC.

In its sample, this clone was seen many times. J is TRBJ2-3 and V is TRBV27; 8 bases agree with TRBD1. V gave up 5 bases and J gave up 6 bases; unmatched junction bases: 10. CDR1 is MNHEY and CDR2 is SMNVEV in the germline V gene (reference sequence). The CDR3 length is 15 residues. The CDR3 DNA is TGTGCCAGCAGTGTCAGGGGGCCAAACGGGGATACGCAGTATTTT. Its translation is CASSVRGPNGDTQYF.

The CDR3 loop reads CARTPTRGDLVSSPPGQGRDEAFF. Written as DNA, the CDR3 is TGTGCCAGGACTCCCACGAGGGGTGATTTGGTCTCGAGTCCCCCGGGACAGGGGCGGGATGAAGCTTTCTTT. This chain uses TRBV19 with TRBJ1-1; 10 positions agree with TRBD1. The J segment lost 7 bases and the V segment lost 9 bases, leaving 41 bases of the junction unmatched. The CDR3 loop spans 24 amino acids. Germline assignment: CDR1 LNHDA and CDR2 SQIVND (reference sequence).

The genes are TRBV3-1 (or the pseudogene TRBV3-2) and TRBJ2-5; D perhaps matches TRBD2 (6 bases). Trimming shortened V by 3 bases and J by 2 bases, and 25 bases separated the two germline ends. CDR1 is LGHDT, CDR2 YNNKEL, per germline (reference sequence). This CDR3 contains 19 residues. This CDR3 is CASSHEPPGVPSLQETQYF. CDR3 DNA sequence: TGTGCCAGCAGCCACGAACCGCCGGGGGTCCCTTCCTTACAAGAGACCCAGTACTTC.

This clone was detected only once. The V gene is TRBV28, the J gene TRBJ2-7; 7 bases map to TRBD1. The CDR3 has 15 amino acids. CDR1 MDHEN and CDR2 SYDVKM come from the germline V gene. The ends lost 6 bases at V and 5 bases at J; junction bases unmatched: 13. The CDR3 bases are TGTGCCAGCAGCGCCCGACAGGGTACGAGGGACGAGCAGTACTTC. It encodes CASSARQGTRDEQYF. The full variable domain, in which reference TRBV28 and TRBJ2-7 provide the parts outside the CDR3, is DVKVTQSSRYLVKRTGEKVFLECVQDMDHENMFWYRQDPGLGLRLIYFSYDVKMKEKGDIPEGYSVSREKKERFSLILESASTNQTSMYLCASSARQGTRDEQYFGPGTRLTVT.

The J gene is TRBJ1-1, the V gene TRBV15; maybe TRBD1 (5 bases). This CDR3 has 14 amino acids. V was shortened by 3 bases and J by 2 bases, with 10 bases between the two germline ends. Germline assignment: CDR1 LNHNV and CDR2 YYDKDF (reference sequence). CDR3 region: CATSRDIQNTEAFF. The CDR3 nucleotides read TGTGCCACCAGCAGGGACATTCAAAACACTGAAGCTTTCTTT.

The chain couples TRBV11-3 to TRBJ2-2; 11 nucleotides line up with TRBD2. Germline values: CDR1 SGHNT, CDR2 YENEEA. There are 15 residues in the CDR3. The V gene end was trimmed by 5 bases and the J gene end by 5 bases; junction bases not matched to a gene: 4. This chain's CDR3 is CASSPLAGVTGELFF. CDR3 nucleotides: TGTGCCAGCAGCCCACTAGCGGGGGTGACCGGGGAGCTGTTTTTT.

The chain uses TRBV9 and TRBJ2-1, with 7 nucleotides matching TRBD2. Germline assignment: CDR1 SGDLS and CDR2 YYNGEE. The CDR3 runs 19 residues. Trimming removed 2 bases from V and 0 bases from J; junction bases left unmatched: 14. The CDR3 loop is CASSVHERLAGSSYNEQFF. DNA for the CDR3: TGTGCCAGCAGCGTTCACGAACGACTAGCCGGAAGCTCCTACAATGAGCAGTTCTTC.

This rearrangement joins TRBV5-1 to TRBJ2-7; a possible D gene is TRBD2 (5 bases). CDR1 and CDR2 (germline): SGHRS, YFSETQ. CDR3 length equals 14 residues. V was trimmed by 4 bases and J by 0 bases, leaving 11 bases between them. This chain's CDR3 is CASSPGLISYEQYF. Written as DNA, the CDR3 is TGCGCCAGCAGCCCCGGACTGATCTCCTACGAGCAGTACTTC.

The chain's CDR3 is CASSPQGGEADTQYF. The CDR3 DNA is TGTGCCAGCAGCCCCCAGGGAGGCGAGGCAGATACGCAGTATTTT. This chain links TRBV7-2 with TRBJ2-3, with D perhaps TRBD2 (6 bases). Germline CDR1 SGHTA, CDR2 FQGNSA. Trimming left V 5 bases short and J 4 bases short, with 16 bases between. The CDR3 has 15 residues.

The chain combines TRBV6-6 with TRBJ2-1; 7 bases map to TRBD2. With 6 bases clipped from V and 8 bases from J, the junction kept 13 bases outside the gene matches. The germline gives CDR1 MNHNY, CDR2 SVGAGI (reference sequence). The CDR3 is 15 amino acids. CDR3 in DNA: TGTGCCAGCAGGCTCGCGGGAGCCGGGCAGGATGAGCAGTTCTTC. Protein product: CASRLAGAGQDEQFF.

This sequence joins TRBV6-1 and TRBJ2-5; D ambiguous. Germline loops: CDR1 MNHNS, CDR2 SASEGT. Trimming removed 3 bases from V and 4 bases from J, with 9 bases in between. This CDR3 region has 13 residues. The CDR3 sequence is CASSDLRGETQYF. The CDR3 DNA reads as TGTGCCAGCAGTGATCTCCGCGGAGAGACCCAGTACTTC.

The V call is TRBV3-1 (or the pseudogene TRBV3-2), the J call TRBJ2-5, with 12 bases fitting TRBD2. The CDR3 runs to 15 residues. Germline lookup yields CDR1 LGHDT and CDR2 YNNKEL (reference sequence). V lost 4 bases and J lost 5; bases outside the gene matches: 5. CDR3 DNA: TGTGCCAGCAGCCCTAGCGGGGGGGCACAGGAGACCCAGTACTTC. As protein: CASSPSGGAQETQYF.

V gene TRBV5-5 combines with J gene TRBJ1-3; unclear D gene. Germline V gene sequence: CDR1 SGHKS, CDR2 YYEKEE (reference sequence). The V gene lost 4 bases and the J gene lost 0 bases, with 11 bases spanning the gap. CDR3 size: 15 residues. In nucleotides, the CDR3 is TGTGCCAGCAGCCGGGAGCCTGTCTCTGGAAACACCATATATTTT. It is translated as CASSREPVSGNTIYF. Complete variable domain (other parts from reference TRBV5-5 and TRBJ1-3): DAGVTQSPTHLIKTRGQQVTLRCSPISGHKSVSWYQQVLGQGPQFIFQYYEKEERGRGNFPDRFSARQFPNYSSELNVNALLLGDSALYLCASSREPVSGNTIYFGEGSWLTVV.

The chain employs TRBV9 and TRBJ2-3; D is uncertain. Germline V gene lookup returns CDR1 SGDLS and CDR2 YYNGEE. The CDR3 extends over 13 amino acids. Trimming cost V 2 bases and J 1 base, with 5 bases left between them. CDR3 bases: TGTGCCAGCAGCGTCCCGGGCACAGATACGCAGTATTTT. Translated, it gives CASSVPGTDTQYF.

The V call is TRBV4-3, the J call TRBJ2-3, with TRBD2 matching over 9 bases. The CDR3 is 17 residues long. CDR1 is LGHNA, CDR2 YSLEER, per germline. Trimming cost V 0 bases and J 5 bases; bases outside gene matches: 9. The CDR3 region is CASSQDRASGAEDTQYF. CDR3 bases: TGCGCCAGCAGCCAAGATAGGGCTAGCGGGGCGGAAGATACGCAGTATTTT.